Below, 12 T cell receptor beta chains from the same sample are listed, as sequenced in a study of cytomegalovirus exposure and HLA in healthy donors. Researchers ran the PCR with 60 Vbeta and 13 Jbeta primers. Here immunoSEQ multiplex PCR was the method, and the copy in TCRdb shows in-frame clones only, minus some. The table lists around 100,000 clones, around 73% of them singletons. The source material was PBMCs. Receptors originate from a man aged 35 to 55 in good health and CMV-seronegative.

The chain carries TRBV5-6 and TRBJ2-1, with a possible D match to TRBD2 (5 bases). The CDR3 is 13 amino acids. Germline lookup yields CDR1 SGHDT and CDR2 YYEEEE. Trimming removed 5 bases from V and 4 bases from J, with 10 bases in between. This chain's CDR3 is CASRVGVYNEQFF. The CDR3 DNA follows: TGTGCCAGCAGGGTGGGAGTTTACAATGAGCAGTTCTTC.

The V call is TRBV11-2, the J call TRBJ1-6; possible D gene TRBD1, 5 bases. Germline V gives CDR1 SGHAT, CDR2 FQNNGV. V was trimmed by 5 bases and J by 9 bases, leaving 17 bases between them. The CDR3 is made up of 15 amino acids. The CDR3 DNA follows: TGTGCCAGCAGCCCCGATCAGGGAGGAGGTTCACCCCTCCACTTT. It specifies CASSPDQGGGSPLHF.

This chain links TRBV30 with TRBJ1-6; 8 positions agree with TRBD1. With V trimmed by 3 bases and J by 8 bases, 12 bases remained unmatched. This CDR3 region has 16 residues. CDR1 is GTSNPN and CDR2 is SVGIG in the germline V gene (reference sequence). CDR3 region: CAWSPPGRGLDSPLHF. CDR3 DNA sequence: TGTGCCTGGAGCCCCCCCGGCAGGGGGCTGGATTCACCCCTCCACTTT. The variable domain in full, completed from reference TRBV30 and TRBJ1-6, reads SQTIHQWPATLVQPVGSPLSLECTVEGTSNPNLYWYRQAAGRGLQLLFYSVGIGQISSEVPQNLSASRPQDRQFILSSKKLLLSDSGFYLCAWSPPGRGLDSPLHFGNGTRLTVT.

The chain has TRBV5-1 and TRBJ1-1; D not resolved. The germline V gene encodes CDR1 SGHRS and CDR2 YFSETQ. The CDR3 contains 13 residues. The V gene lost 2 bases and the J gene lost 4 bases, with 9 bases spanning the gap. CDR3 sequence: CASSFERSTEAFF. The CDR3 DNA reads as TGCGCCAGCAGCTTTGAGAGATCCACTGAAGCTTTCTTT.

The rearrangement uses TRBV5-1 and TRBJ2-1; 10 bases agree with TRBD1. This CDR3 is 15 amino acids long. V lost 2 bases to trimming and J lost 4 bases; unmatched junction nucleotides: 3. Per germline, CDR1 SGHRS and CDR2 YFSETQ. This CDR3 is CASSFGTGEYNEQFF. The CDR3 nucleotides read TGCGCCAGCAGCTTCGGGACAGGGGAGTACAATGAGCAGTTCTTC.

The chain has TRBV2 and TRBJ2-6, with a weak D call TRBD2 (6 bases). The length of the CDR3 is 18 residues. The V end was cut by 5 bases, the J end by 4 bases, with 21 bases between. Germline V CDR1 and CDR2: SNHLY, FYNNEI. The CDR3 loop reads CASSSARARDSGANVLTF. CDR3 in DNA: TGTGCCAGCAGTTCGGCCCGAGCTAGGGACTCGGGGGCCAACGTCCTGACTTTC. The whole variable domain, remainder taken from reference TRBV2 and TRBJ2-6, is EPEVTQTPSHQVTQMGQEVILRCVPISNHLYFYWYRQILGQKVEFLVSFYNNEISEKSEIFDDQFSVERPDGSNFTLKIRSTKLEDSAMYFCASSSARARDSGANVLTFGAGSRLTVL.

This sequence joins TRBV2 and TRBJ2-4; D may be TRBD1 (5 bases). Germline CDR1 and CDR2: SNHLY and FYNNEI. The CDR3 contains 16 residues. The V gene lost 0 bases and the J gene lost 6 bases, with 15 bases spanning the gap. CDR3 loop: CASSEALIRVRNIQYF. The CDR3 DNA reads TGTGCCAGCAGTGAAGCGCTCATCAGGGTTCGAAACATTCAGTACTTC. The full variable domain, in which reference TRBV2 and TRBJ2-4 provide the parts outside the CDR3, is EPEVTQTPSHQVTQMGQEVILRCVPISNHLYFYWYRQILGQKVEFLVSFYNNEISEKSEIFDDQFSVERPDGSNFTLKIRSTKLEDSAMYFCASSEALIRVRNIQYFGAGTRLSVL.

The chain employs TRBV4-2 and TRBJ2-7; 12 bases line up with TRBD1. Germline V CDR1 and CDR2: LGHNA, YNFKEQ. Unmatched junction bases numbered 6, after V lost 1 base and J lost 5 bases. This CDR3 is built from 16 residues. CDR3 in amino acids: CASSQAGTGGLNEQYF. The CDR3 nucleotides read TGTGCCAGCAGCCAAGCCGGGACAGGGGGCTTGAACGAGCAGTACTTC.

This chain connects TRBV6-5 to TRBJ2-1; possible D gene TRBD1, 5 bases. With 2 bases removed from V and 3 bases from J, the gap between germline ends came to 11 bases. The CDR3 extends over 15 amino acids. The V gene's germline CDR1 is MNHEY and CDR2 SVGAGI. The CDR3 DNA reads TGTGCCAGCAGTTACAGCAGGGCCCTCTACAATGAGCAGTTCTTC. This codes for CASSYSRALYNEQFF.

The rearrangement joins TRBV30 to TRBJ2-7; 10 nucleotides line up with TRBD2. V gave up 7 bases and J gave up 0 bases; unmatched junction bases: 9. Looked up from germline, CDR1 is GTSNPN and CDR2 is SVGIG (reference sequence). The CDR3 contains 15 residues. For the CDR3, the DNA is TGTGCCTCGGAAAACTCTAGCGGGGGCTCCTACGAGCAGTACTTC. Its translation is CASENSSGGSYEQYF. The full variable domain, with the rest looked up from reference TRBV30 and TRBJ2-7, is SQTIHQWPATLVQPVGSPLSLECTVEGTSNPNLYWYRQAAGRGLQLLFYSVGIGQISSEVPQNLSASRPQDRQFILSSKKLLLSDSGFYLCASENSSGGSYEQYFGPGTRLTVT.

This rearrangement joins TRBV6-6 to TRBJ1-4; D uncertain. The CDR3 has 13 residues. Germline V gene lookup returns CDR1 MNHNY and CDR2 SVGAGI (reference sequence). V lost 7 bases to trimming and J lost 8 bases, with 14 bases between them. CDR3 coding DNA: TGTGCCAGCACCTTTGGATCGGGGGAAAAACTGTTTTTT. Translation gives CASTFGSGEKLFF.

The chain uses TRBV25-1 and TRBJ1-2; D call uncertain. The V end was cut by 5 bases, the J end by 4 bases, with 14 bases between. The CDR3 consists of 14 residues. Germline CDR1 is MGHDK and CDR2 is SYGVNS. CDR3 amino acids: CASSRTGFSYGYTF. For the CDR3, the DNA is TGTGCCAGCAGTAGAACGGGGTTTAGCTATGGCTACACCTTC.